The 28 T cell receptor beta chains presented below share a single source sample, sequenced in a study of blood T cell repertoires in COVID-19. Only in-frame clones appear in the TCRdb table, and some are missing; sequencing was by immunoSEQ multiplex PCR. The top ten clones hold roughly 15% of a sample with thousands of clones, about nine tenths of them seen once. The sequenced sample consisted of peripheral blood. These TCRs come from a man between 65 and 85 years old with active COVID-19.

The gene calls are TRBV6-6 and TRBJ2-5; TRBD2 agrees at 10 bases. The CDR3 runs to 15 residues. CDR1 and CDR2 from the germline V gene are MNHNY and SVGAGI (reference sequence). Unmatched junction bases numbered 5, after V lost 6 bases and J lost 1 base. Here the CDR3 reads CASRRAGGLQETQYF. The CDR3 DNA is TGTGCCAGCAGACGAGCGGGGGGGCTCCAAGAGACCCAGTACTTC.

The gene calls are TRBV5-5 and TRBJ2-4, with 8 nucleotides matching TRBD1. Germline V gene data show CDR1 as SGHKS and CDR2 as YYEKEE (reference sequence). V gave up 2 bases and J gave up 9 bases; unmatched junction bases: 10. The CDR3 is 15 residues long. The DNA of the CDR3 is TGTGCCAGCAGCTTCCAGGGGGCCCTTAGGGGCATTCAGTACTTC. This translates into CASSFQGALRGIQYF.

This chain links TRBV27 with TRBJ2-3; D perhaps matches TRBD1 (6 bases). The CDR3 extends over 14 amino acids. Germline assignment: CDR1 MNHEY and CDR2 SMNVEV (reference sequence). The V end lost 5 bases, the J end lost 4 bases, and 13 bases lay between the germline ends. CDR3 coding DNA: TGTGCCAGCAGTGACAGGTCTGGGGCAGATACGCAGTATTTT. Its protein product is CASSDRSGADTQYF.

The chain recombines TRBV21-1 with TRBJ1-2. TRBV21-1 is a pseudogene locus. The CDR3 loop spans 12 amino acids. The CDR3 is CASKRPSYGYTF. In DNA, the CDR3 is TGTGCCAGCAAGCGACCCTCCTATGGCTACACCTTC.

V and J are TRBV7-9 and TRBJ1-6; D gene unclear. CDR3 length equals 13 residues. CDR1 SEHNR and CDR2 FQNEAQ come from the germline V gene (reference sequence). V gave up 6 bases and J gave up 14 bases, with 17 bases separating them. The CDR3 region is CASSSKAGPALHF. CDR3 bases: TGTGCCAGCAGTTCTAAGGCGGGCCCAGCCCTCCACTTT.

This chain links TRBV5-6 with TRBJ2-5; D remains unclear. This CDR3 contains 14 residues. Per germline, CDR1 SGHDT and CDR2 YYEEEE. V was trimmed by 2 bases and J by 1 base, leaving 9 bases between them. CDR3 region: CASSFRFSQETQYF. The CDR3 bases are TGTGCCAGCAGCTTCCGTTTCAGCCAAGAGACCCAGTACTTC.

This sequence joins TRBV27 and TRBJ2-1, with D perhaps matching TRBD2 (6 bases). CDR1 and CDR2 from the germline V gene are MNHEY and SMNVEV (reference sequence). Trimming cost V 4 bases and J 7 bases, with 14 bases left between them. The CDR3 is made up of 14 amino acids. CDR3 DNA: TGTGCCAGCAGTTACCGGGACTGGACTAATGAGCAGTTCTTC. This translates into CASSYRDWTNEQFF.

The rearrangement uses TRBV9 and TRBJ2-6; TRBD1 aligns across 7 bases. The CDR3 length is 17 residues. From germline, CDR1 is SGDLS and CDR2 YYNGEE. Trimming at V came to 1 base and at J to 0 bases, leaving 4 bases not matched to a gene. As DNA, the CDR3 is TGTGCCAGCAGCGTAACAGGGGCAAGCTCTGGGGCCAACGTCCTGACTTTC. This sequence encodes CASSVTGASSGANVLTF. Filled out from reference TRBV9 and TRBJ2-6, the complete variable domain reads DSGVTQTPKHLITATGQRVTLRCSPRSGDLSVYWYQQSLDQGLQFLIQYYNGEERAKGNILERFSAQQFPDLHSELNLSSLELGDSALYFCASSVTGASSGANVLTFGAGSRLTVL.

This clone appeared a single time. This rearrangement joins TRBV21-1 to TRBJ1-3; the table calls TRBD1, which could not be checked here. TRBV21-1 is noted as a pseudogene. The CDR3 length is 16 residues. CDR3 amino acids: CASSRDRDREGNTIYF. The CDR3 DNA sequence: TGTGCCAGCAGCAGAGACCGGGACAGAGAAGGAAACACCATATATTTT.

The chain couples TRBV21-1 to TRBJ2-7; TRBD1 was called by the table and not checked on the DNA. TRBV21-1 is annotated as a pseudogene. The CDR3 is 17 residues long. CDR3: CASVKRDRDRYSYEQYF. In DNA, the CDR3 is TGTGCCAGCGTCAAACGGGATCGGGACAGATACTCCTACGAGCAGTACTTC.

This clone came up a few times. This sample also contains other DNA sequences that code for the same CDR3. The rearrangement joins TRBV9 to TRBJ1-2; weak D call: TRBD1 (6 bases). V dropped 3 bases and J dropped 8 bases, with 14 bases sitting between them. This CDR3 has 13 residues. Germline CDR1 reads SGDLS; CDR2 reads YYNGEE. Here the CDR3 reads CASSAGEHEGYTF. The CDR3 DNA reads as TGTGCCAGCAGCGCAGGGGAGCACGAGGGCTACACCTTC.

This chain connects TRBV4-3 to TRBJ2-1; the match to TRBD1 covers 7 bases. In germline, CDR1 is LGHNA, CDR2 YSLEER. The CDR3 is 15 residues long. J lost 4 bases, V lost 2 bases, and 5 bases had no gene match. Here the CDR3 reads CASSQPGQQYNEQFF. In DNA form, the CDR3 reads TGCGCCAGCAGCCAACCGGGACAGCAGTACAATGAGCAGTTCTTC.

This chain uses TRBV24-1 with TRBJ1-2; weak D call: TRBD1 (6 bases). Trimming stripped 6 bases from V and 7 bases from J, with 11 bases between. The germline gives CDR1 KGHDR, CDR2 SFDVKD. The CDR3 runs to 12 residues. The CDR3 DNA reads TGTGCCACCAGTCCAGGGGCGGGTGGCTACACCTTC. Translated, it gives CATSPGAGGYTF.

The table lists this clone with a count of one. V gene TRBV30 combines with J gene TRBJ2-7, with 12 bases fitting TRBD2. The CDR3 has 13 residues. Germline V gives CDR1 GTSNPN, CDR2 SVGIG (reference sequence). The V segment lost 4 bases and the J segment 4 bases; nucleotides outside the gene matches: 2. CDR3 sequence (DNA): TGTGCCTGGACGGGACTAGCGGGTTACGAGCAGTACTTC. Protein: CAWTGLAGYEQYF.

The V gene is TRBV19, the J gene TRBJ2-4, with 12 bases lining up with TRBD2. The CDR3 is 17 residues long. V dropped 3 bases and J dropped 4; count of bases not matched to a gene: 7. The germline V gene has CDR1 LNHDA and CDR2 SQIVND (reference sequence). CDR3 loop: CASSISSGGAGKNIQYF. CDR3 nucleotide sequence: TGTGCCAGTAGTATCTCTAGCGGGGGGGCAGGGAAAAACATTCAGTACTTC.

This chain links TRBV11-3 with TRBJ2-3, with 8 bases aligning to TRBD2. Germline V gene data show CDR1 as SGHNT and CDR2 as YENEEA. The CDR3 contains 18 residues. With V trimmed by 5 bases and J by 0 bases, 13 bases remained unmatched. The CDR3 bases are TGTGCCAGCAGCCCGACGGCGGGAGGAAACCCAAGCACAGATACGCAGTATTTT. Translation: CASSPTAGGNPSTDTQYF.

The table lists this clone with a few counts. V is TRBV6-5 and J is TRBJ1-5, with 7 bases that match TRBD1. The junction had 4 bases not matched to a gene; V was cut back by 7 bases and J by 1 base. CDR3 length: 14 residues. Germline V gene lookup returns CDR1 MNHEY and CDR2 SVGAGI. CDR3: CASNQGVSNQPQHF. CDR3 sequence (DNA): TGTGCCAGCAATCAGGGGGTGAGCAATCAGCCCCAGCATTTT.

This chain connects TRBV27 to TRBJ2-7; tentatively, D is TRBD2 (5 bases). Trimming removed 4 bases at V and 3 bases at J, with 7 bases between. Germline V lookup: CDR1 MNHEY, CDR2 SMNVEV (reference sequence). This CDR3 has 12 residues. CDR3 loop: CASSSGYYEQYF. In DNA, the CDR3 is TGTGCCAGCAGTTCGGGGTACTACGAGCAGTACTTC.

This chain joins TRBV21-1 and TRBJ2-5; TRBD2, the table's D call, was not compared with the DNA. TRBV21-1 is assigned pseudogene status. This CDR3 region has 17 residues. CDR3 amino acids: CASSNRTSGGLQETQYF. The CDR3 region has the DNA TGTGCCAGCAGCAACCGGACTAGCGGGGGTCTACAAGAGACCCAGTACTTC.

The rearrangement links TRBV7-2 to TRBJ1-1; perhaps TRBD1 as D (5 bases). CDR1 and CDR2 from the germline V gene are SGHTA and FQGNSA. The V end lost 5 bases, the J end lost 1 base, and 11 bases lay between the germline ends. This CDR3 has 14 residues. The CDR3 coding sequence is TGTGCCAGCAGCCCTGGACATTCGAACACTGAAGCTTTCTTT. It codes for CASSPGHSNTEAFF. Supplemented by reference TRBV7-2 and TRBJ1-1, the full variable domain reads GAGVSQSPSNKVTEKGKDVELRCDPISGHTALYWYRQSLGQGLEFLIYFQGNSAPDKSGLPSDRFSAERTGGSVSTLTIQRTQQEDSAVYLCASSPGHSNTEAFFGQGTRLTVV.

The CDR3 DNA reads TGTGCCAGCAGCTGGCCCCGAGGGACTGAAGCTTTCTTT. It encodes CASSWPRGTEAFF. V gene TRBV5-6 combines with J gene TRBJ1-1, with no clear D. V lost 3 bases to trimming and J lost 5 bases, with 11 bases between them. This CDR3 has 13 residues. Germline assignment: CDR1 SGHDT and CDR2 YYEEEE.

The rearrangement joins TRBV2 to TRBJ2-7; D is perhaps TRBD2 (6 bases). This CDR3 contains 13 residues. The V gene lost 5 bases and the J gene lost 4 bases, with 12 bases spanning the gap. Germline CDR1 is SNHLY and CDR2 is FYNNEI. The CDR3 here is CASSPGLDYEQYF. CDR3 DNA sequence: TGTGCCAGCAGTCCGGGACTTGATTACGAGCAGTACTTC.

The chain links TRBV4-3 to TRBJ2-7; D is perhaps TRBD2 (5 bases). The CDR3 covers 14 residues. Trimming left V 1 base short and J 2 bases short, with 9 bases between. CDR1 and CDR2 (germline): LGHNA, YSLEER. The CDR3 sequence: CASSQADGTYEQYF. In DNA, the CDR3 is TGCGCCAGCAGCCAAGCGGACGGGACCTACGAGCAGTACTTC.

The V call is TRBV3-1 (or the pseudogene TRBV3-2), the J call TRBJ1-1, with 10 bases lining up with TRBD1. Trimming cost V 8 bases and J 2 bases; bases outside gene matches: 8. Germline V gene sequence: CDR1 LGHDT, CDR2 YNNKEL (reference sequence). The CDR3 covers 15 residues. The CDR3 spells CASSSKTGGNTEAFF. The CDR3 coding sequence is TGTGCCAGCTCTTCCAAGACAGGGGGCAACACTGAAGCTTTCTTT.

The V call is TRBV11-2, the J call TRBJ2-2; weak D call: TRBD1 (5 bases). V was cut by 1 base and J by 3 bases, with 6 bases left in between. Germline assignment: CDR1 SGHAT and CDR2 FQNNGV. This CDR3 comprises 14 residues. The DNA of the CDR3 is TGTGCCAGCAGCTTAGGACAGTACACCGGGGAGCTGTTTTTT. It yields the protein CASSLGQYTGELFF.

This chain connects TRBV10-3 to TRBJ2-7; the match to TRBD1 covers 11 bases. V was pared by 5 bases and J by 3 bases, with 3 bases of the junction left unmatched. The germline gives CDR1 ENHRY, CDR2 SYGVKD. The CDR3 loop spans 14 amino acids. DNA of the CDR3: TGTGCCATCAGTACCGGGACAGGGGGCTACGAGCAGTACTTC. Amino acids: CAISTGTGGYEQYF.

The V call is TRBV4-1, the J call TRBJ1-3; D is ambiguous. V dropped 1 base and J dropped 0 bases, with 7 bases sitting between them. The CDR3 has 15 amino acids. Per germline, CDR1 MGHRA and CDR2 YSYEKL. CDR3 coding DNA: TGCGCCAGCAGCCAAGTCTCGGTCTCTGGAAACACCATATATTTT. Translation: CASSQVSVSGNTIYF.

The rearrangement uses TRBV18 and TRBJ1-3; no reliable D call. Per the germline V gene, CDR1 is KGHSH and CDR2 is LQKENI. Trimming cost V 1 base and J 4 bases, with 8 bases left between them. This CDR3 comprises 14 residues. The CDR3 DNA sequence: TGTGCCAGCTCACCACGGAGTGCCGGAAACACCATATATTTT. Translated, it gives CASSPRSAGNTIYF.